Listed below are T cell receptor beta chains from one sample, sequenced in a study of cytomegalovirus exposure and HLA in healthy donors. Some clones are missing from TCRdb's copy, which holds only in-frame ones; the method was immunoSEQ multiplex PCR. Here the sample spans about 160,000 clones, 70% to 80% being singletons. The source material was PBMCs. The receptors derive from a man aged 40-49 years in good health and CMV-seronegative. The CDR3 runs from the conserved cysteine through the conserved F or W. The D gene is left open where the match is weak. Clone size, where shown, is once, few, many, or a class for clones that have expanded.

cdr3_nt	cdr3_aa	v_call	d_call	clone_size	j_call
TGTGCCAGTAGCGATCGGTTAGCGGGGGGGAAAGAGACCCAGTACTTC	CASSDRLAGGKETQYF	TRBV19	TRBD2	NA	TRBJ2-5
TGTGCCAGCAGCGTAGTAGGAGGGGTTTTCACAGATACGCAGTATTTT	CASSVVGGVFTDTQYF	TRBV9	NA	NA	TRBJ2-3
TGTGCCAGCTCACCACCTGGGGCCACTGAAGCTTTCTTT	CASSPPGATEAFF	TRBV18	NA	NA	TRBJ1-1
TGTGCCAGTAGTTCTCTAGCGGGGTTAATGGAGACCCAGTACTTC	CASSSLAGLMETQYF	TRBV19	TRBD2	NA	TRBJ2-5
TGTGCCAGCAGTTTACTCCGACAGGGGCTCAACCCCCAGCATTTT	CASSLLRQGLNPQHF	TRBV28	TRBD1	once	TRBJ1-5
TGCGCCAGCAGCCAAGCGGCCAGGGGGTTGGAGCAGTACTTC	CASSQAARGLEQYF	TRBV4-1	TRBD1	NA	TRBJ2-7
TGTGCCAGCAGCTTAAGGGGCTATAGTGATGGCTACACCTTC	CASSLRGYSDGYTF	TRBV13	NA	NA	TRBJ1-2
TGCGCCAGCAGCTTGCTGGAGGGGGGGCTGCCCCAGCATTTT	CASSLLEGGLPQHF	TRBV5-1	NA	NA	TRBJ1-5
TGTGCCAGCAGCTTTTCAGGGTATGGCGACGAGCAGTACTTC	CASSFSGYGDEQYF	TRBV13	NA	NA	TRBJ2-7
TGTGCCAGCCGTACTCATATTAGATCGTACCCCAATGAGCAGTTCTTC	CASRTHIRSYPNEQFF	TRBV21-1	NA	few	TRBJ2-1
TGCGCCAGCAGAGAGACAGCCTACACCGGGGAGCTGTTTTTT	CASRETAYTGELFF	TRBV5-1	NA	NA	TRBJ2-2
TGTGCCAGCAGCGTAGAGAAAGGGGGCCTTTACGGGGCCCAGTACTTC	CASSVEKGGLYGAQYF	TRBV9	TRBD1	NA	TRBJ2-5
TGTGCCAGCAGTTACTCGGGAGGGTATGGAGAAAAACTGTTTTTT	CASSYSGGYGEKLFF	TRBV6-6	NA	NA	TRBJ1-4
TGTGCCATCATGGGGACAGGGCTCAACTATGGCTACACCTTC	CAIMGTGLNYGYTF	TRBV10-3	TRBD1	NA	TRBJ1-2
TGTGCCAGCACCTTGGGGGGGGCCGGGGAGACCCAGTACTTC	CASTLGGAGETQYF	TRBV2	NA	NA	TRBJ2-5
TGTGCCAGCAGCTTAGTCCTCGATACAGGGGGCGCTGGAAACACCATATATTTT	CASSLVLDTGGAGNTIYF	TRBV7-2	TRBD1	NA	TRBJ1-3
TGTGCCAGCAGCCGGGGGGGGGCGACTTTCTTT	CASSRGGATFF	TRBV5-6	NA	NA	TRBJ1-1
TGTGCCAGCAGTGAAGGGCGGGGGGGCAAAAACATTCAGTACTTC	CASSEGRGGKNIQYF	TRBV6-1	TRBD2	NA	TRBJ2-4
TGTGCCAGCAGTGGGTCCGGGACAGGGGGCTCCAAAAACATTCAGTACTTC	CASSGSGTGGSKNIQYF	TRBV6-1	TRBD1	NA	TRBJ2-4
TGTGCCAGCAGCCAGGGGGGGGACGGAAATAATGAAAAACTGTTTTTT	CASSQGGDGNNEKLFF	TRBV4-2	NA	NA	TRBJ1-4
TGTGCCAGCAGCCCGGGGACAGGGGTAGTCTCTGGAAACACCATATATTTT	CASSPGTGVVSGNTIYF	TRBV5-6	TRBD1	NA	TRBJ1-3
TGTGCCAGCAGCTTAGTCGTAGGGGCCTCGTACGAGCAGTACTTC	CASSLVVGASYEQYF	TRBV7-2	NA	few	TRBJ2-7